Below are 23 T cell receptor beta chains sequenced from a single sample in a study of blood T cell repertoires in COVID-19. Sequencing used immunoSEQ multiplex PCR; TCRdb keeps in-frame clones, though not all of them. Of 200,000 to 250,000 clones listed, approximately 80% are singletons. Sequenced sample: peripheral blood. These receptors were collected from a woman aged 80 or over with active or convalescent COVID-19.

This clone was seen a single time. The chain couples TRBV5-1 to TRBJ2-7, with 8 bases fitting TRBD2. This CDR3 region has 17 residues. The J segment lost 0 bases and the V segment lost 1 base, leaving 9 bases of the junction unmatched. Germline V gives CDR1 SGHRS, CDR2 YFSETQ. CDR3: CASSLNRGAGGSYEQYF. The CDR3 DNA reads as TGCGCCAGCAGCTTGAATAGGGGTGCGGGAGGCTCCTACGAGCAGTACTTC.

The gene calls are TRBV7-6 and TRBJ2-4, with 7 positions matching TRBD1. This CDR3 comprises 15 residues. Germline-derived CDR1 and CDR2 are SGHVS and FNYEAQ. The ends lost 2 bases at V and 5 bases at J; junction bases unmatched: 6. CDR3 loop: CASSLKGQGENIQYF. As DNA, the CDR3 is TGTGCCAGCAGCTTAAAGGGGCAGGGGGAAAACATTCAGTACTTC.

This rearrangement joins TRBV7-3 to TRBJ2-5, with TRBD2 matching 10 bases. This CDR3 contains 15 residues. Germline values: CDR1 SGHTA, CDR2 FQGTGA. Trimming cost V 5 bases and J 9 bases; bases outside gene matches: 12. In DNA, the CDR3 is TGTGCCAGCAGCACGCTAGCGGGAGTTGACGGGGCCCAGTACTTC. Its translation is CASSTLAGVDGAQYF.

This clone was observed a single time. V gene TRBV4-2 combines with J gene TRBJ1-2; no definite D call. The V end lost 3 bases, the J end lost 1 base, and 9 bases lay between the germline ends. This CDR3 is built from 14 residues. CDR1 is LGHNA and CDR2 is YNFKEQ in the germline V gene. The CDR3 DNA reads TGTGCCAGCAGCCAGGATCAGGTTAACTATGGCTACACCTTC. This encodes CASSQDQVNYGYTF.

The rearrangement links TRBV7-3 to TRBJ2-7; 9 positions agree with TRBD1. After removal of 6 bases from V and 1 base from J, the junction contained 4 bases not matched to a gene. Germline CDR1 SGHTA, CDR2 FQGTGA. This CDR3 region has 14 residues. The CDR3 loop reads CASSWDRASYEQYF. CDR3 sequence (DNA): TGTGCCAGCAGTTGGGACAGGGCTTCCTACGAGCAGTACTTC.

The chain links TRBV18 to TRBJ1-1; D unclear. V was shortened by 3 bases and J by 6 bases, with 20 bases between the two germline ends. The V gene's germline CDR1 is KGHSH and CDR2 LQKENI. The CDR3 is 16 amino acids. The CDR3 loop reads CASSPWSTGVKAEAFF. CDR3 DNA sequence: TGTGCCAGCTCACCGTGGTCGACCGGGGTTAAGGCTGAAGCTTTCTTT. Looking up the rest from reference TRBV18 and TRBJ1-1 gives the full variable domain: NAGVMQNPRHLVRRRGQEARLRCSPMKGHSHVYWYRQLPEEGLKFMVYLQKENIIDESGMPKERFSAEFPKEGPSILRIQQVVRGDSAAYFCASSPWSTGVKAEAFFGQGTRLTVV.

This rearrangement joins TRBV7-2 to TRBJ2-2; TRBD1 matches at 8 bases. This CDR3 spans 16 amino acids. Losses at the gene ends were 5 bases for V and 3 bases for J; bases not matched to a gene: 8. Germline-derived CDR1 and CDR2 are SGHTA and FQGNSA. The CDR3 region is CASSPRTGRYTGELFF. CDR3 DNA sequence: TGTGCCAGCAGCCCCCGGACAGGGAGATACACCGGGGAGCTGTTTTTT.

This chain joins TRBV28 and TRBJ2-2; possibly TRBD2 for D (7 bases). Germline loops: CDR1 MDHEN, CDR2 SYDVKM. The CDR3 extends over 15 amino acids. The ends were cut back, 2 bases at V and 6 bases at J, with 13 bases in the middle. In nucleotides, the CDR3 is TGTGCCAGCAGTTTAGGGGGGGCGCTCCCCGGGGAGCTGTTTTTT. Amino acids: CASSLGGALPGELFF.

The rearrangement links TRBV7-9 to TRBJ2-1, with 10 bases that match TRBD2. Germline CDR1 SEHNR, CDR2 FQNEAQ (reference sequence). V lost 5 bases and J lost 7; bases outside the gene matches: 8. The CDR3 sequence is 15 residues long. CDR3 region: CASSTTSGKRNEQFF. The DNA of the CDR3 is TGTGCCAGCAGCACTACTAGCGGGAAAAGAAATGAGCAGTTCTTC.

The chain joins TRBV3-1 (or the pseudogene TRBV3-2) to TRBJ1-2, with D hard to call. Deletions cut 1 base from V and 8 bases from J, with 8 bases between. From germline, CDR1 is LGHDT and CDR2 YNNKEL (reference sequence). The length of the CDR3 is 12 residues. CDR3 DNA: TGTGCCAGCAGCCAAGGGACTAGGGGCTACACCTTC. Translation gives CASSQGTRGYTF.

In this sample, this clone turned up once. The chain has TRBV19 and TRBJ2-2, with 9 bases that match TRBD2. After removal of 7 bases from V and 3 bases from J, the junction contained 9 bases not matched to a gene. CDR1 and CDR2 from the germline V gene are LNHDA and SQIVND (reference sequence). CDR3 length equals 16 residues. The CDR3 nucleotides read TGTGCCAGTACTCCCCTGGGCGGGGGGGACACCGGGGAGCTGTTTTTT. This encodes CASTPLGGGDTGELFF.

A few counts support this clone. The rearrangement links TRBV19 to TRBJ1-4; D possibly corresponds to TRBD1 (5 bases). V dropped 7 bases and J dropped 3 bases, with 21 bases sitting between them. The V gene's germline CDR1 is LNHDA and CDR2 SQIVND (reference sequence). There are 17 residues in the CDR3. The DNA of the CDR3 is TGTGCCAGTAACCCCAAGATTTCTTCGGGGGCTAATGAAAAACTGTTTTTT. Translation gives CASNPKISSGANEKLFF.

This clone was detected once. The V gene is TRBV5-4, the J gene TRBJ2-5; 12 positions agree with TRBD2. The germline gives CDR1 SGHNT, CDR2 YYREEE (reference sequence). V lost 7 bases to trimming and J lost 7 bases; unmatched junction nucleotides: 11. This CDR3 comprises 15 residues. CDR3 sequence: CASGTSGRREGTQYF. CDR3 nucleotide sequence: TGTGCCAGCGGCACTAGCGGGAGGAGGGAAGGGACCCAGTACTTC.

This clone has just a few counts. The rearrangement links TRBV7-8 to TRBJ1-2; D is unresolved. Trimming removed 1 base from V and 4 bases from J, with 10 bases in between. Germline values: CDR1 SGHVS, CDR2 FQNEAQ. The CDR3 totals 14 residues. The CDR3 loop is CASSLGGGPYGYTF. CDR3 nucleotides: TGTGCCAGCAGCTTAGGAGGAGGTCCCTATGGCTACACCTTC.

The chain uses TRBV7-9 and TRBJ2-3, with D hard to call. With 3 bases removed from V and 0 bases from J, the gap between germline ends came to 13 bases. The CDR3 loop spans 16 amino acids. CDR1 and CDR2 from the germline V gene are SEHNR and FQNEAQ (reference sequence). The CDR3 sequence: CASSFYLPPSTDTQYF. CDR3 in DNA: TGTGCCAGCAGCTTTTATCTACCGCCTAGCACAGATACGCAGTATTTT.

To note about this clone: The same CDR3 arises from other DNA sequences in this sample as well. The rearrangement uses TRBV18 and TRBJ1-2; TRBD1 is a possible D gene (5 bases). There are 13 residues in the CDR3. The V end lost 3 bases, the J end lost 4 bases, and 9 bases lay between the germline ends. Germline V lookup: CDR1 KGHSH, CDR2 LQKENI. CDR3 residues: CASSPGGFYGYTF. CDR3 DNA: TGTGCCAGCTCACCGGGGGGATTCTATGGCTACACCTTC.

The chain recombines TRBV10-3 with TRBJ1-1; weak D call: TRBD1 (5 bases). The CDR3 runs 16 residues. V shed 1 base and J shed 1 base, with 13 bases lying between them. Germline V lookup: CDR1 ENHRY, CDR2 SYGVKD. CDR3 sequence (DNA): TGTGCCATCAGTGAGTATAAGGGCAGGGCGAACACTGAAGCTTTCTTT. Its translation is CAISEYKGRANTEAFF.

The chain uses TRBV4-3 and TRBJ2-2; D remains ambiguous. Trimming pared 0 bases from V and 0 bases from J, leaving 5 bases between. CDR3 length equals 15 residues. Germline loops: CDR1 LGHNA, CDR2 YSLEER. CDR3 coding DNA: TGCGCCAGCAGCCAAGAACTGGCGAACACCGGGGAGCTGTTTTTT. Residues: CASSQELANTGELFF.

The rearrangement uses TRBV4-3 and TRBJ1-1, with TRBD1 matching over 7 bases. CDR3 size: 18 residues. The V gene end was trimmed by 4 bases and the J gene end by 3 bases; junction bases not matched to a gene: 17. Germline assignment: CDR1 LGHNA and CDR2 YSLEER. The CDR3, as DNA: TGCGCCAGCAGCCGCACTACAGGGGAGGTTTCTTGGGACACTGAAGCTTTCTTT. Translating gives CASSRTTGEVSWDTEAFF.

The J gene is TRBJ1-1, the V gene TRBV6-6; 7 nucleotides line up with TRBD1. CDR1 and CDR2 (germline): MNHNY, SVGAGI (reference sequence). Losses at the gene ends were 2 bases for V and 6 bases for J; bases not matched to a gene: 12. CDR3 length: 16 amino acids. The CDR3 spells CASSYTPDRWAPEAFF. CDR3 DNA sequence: TGTGCCAGCAGTTACACCCCGGACAGGTGGGCCCCTGAAGCTTTCTTT.

The chain links TRBV7-9 to TRBJ2-1; D remains unclear. Trimming removed 5 bases at V and 0 bases at J, with 11 bases between. The length of the CDR3 is 15 residues. Germline V gives CDR1 SEHNR, CDR2 FQNEAQ (reference sequence). Here the CDR3 DNA reads TGTGCCAGCAGCCCCCGAGGAAGCTCCTACAATGAGCAGTTCTTC. Translation: CASSPRGSSYNEQFF.

The genes are TRBV11-2 and TRBJ2-1; perhaps TRBD1 as D (5 bases). This CDR3 contains 16 residues. Germline lookup yields CDR1 SGHAT and CDR2 FQNNGV. Between the trimmed V and J ends, which lost 0 bases and 3 bases, there was a span of 12 bases. CDR3 nucleotides: TGTGCCAGCAGCTTAGAAGGCAGGGCAGGCTACAATGAGCAGTTCTTC. It is translated as CASSLEGRAGYNEQFF. The full variable domain, with the rest looked up from reference TRBV11-2 and TRBJ2-1, is EAGVAQSPRYKIIEKRQSVAFWCNPISGHATLYWYQQILGQGPKLLIQFQNNGVVDDSQLPKDRFSAERLKGVDSTLKIQPAKLEDSAVYLCASSLEGRAGYNEQFFGPGTRLTVL.

This clone has only one observation. This chain's CDR3 is CASSIEGGEQFF. The CDR3 DNA sequence: TGTGCCAGTAGTATAGAGGGGGGTGAGCAGTTCTTC. This rearrangement joins TRBV19 to TRBJ2-1; TRBD2 is a possible D gene (6 bases). CDR1 LNHDA and CDR2 SQIVND come from the germline V gene (reference sequence). The V end was cut by 0 bases, the J end by 9 bases, with 6 bases between. The CDR3 covers 12 residues.